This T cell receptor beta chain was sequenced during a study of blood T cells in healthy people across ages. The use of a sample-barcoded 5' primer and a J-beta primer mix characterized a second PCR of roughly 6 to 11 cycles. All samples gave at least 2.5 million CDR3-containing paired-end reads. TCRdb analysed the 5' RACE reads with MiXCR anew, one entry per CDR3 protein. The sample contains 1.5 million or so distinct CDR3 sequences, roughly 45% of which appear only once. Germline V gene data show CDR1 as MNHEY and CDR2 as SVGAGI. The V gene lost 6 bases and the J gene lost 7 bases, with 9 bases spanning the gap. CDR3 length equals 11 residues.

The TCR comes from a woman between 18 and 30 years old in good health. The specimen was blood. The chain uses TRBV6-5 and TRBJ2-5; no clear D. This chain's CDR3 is CASSNYGTQYF. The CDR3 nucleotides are TGTGCCAGCAGCAACTACGGGACCCAGTACTTC.